This T cell receptor beta chain is drawn from a study of T cells in Graves' hyperthyroidism and ophthalmopathy. Amplification of TCR beta CDR3 regions used RNA as the template. The HTBI primer set was used in a first-round RT-PCR of the TCR CDR3. TCRdb analysed the multiplex PCR reads with MiXCR anew, one entry per CDR3 protein. Among about 340,000 distinct CDR3 sequences listed, under 25% were seen once. On this clonotype itself: What it binds is not known.

Patients counted as stable if ophthalmopathy did not develop within 18 months. Investigators excluded patients with uncontrolled infection, other autoimmune disease, pregnancy or lactation. An approximately 10 ml volume of fresh peripheral blood provided the PBMCs. Germline assignment: CDR1 SGHRS and CDR2 YFSETQ. The V end was cut by 4 bases, the J end by 0 bases, with 20 bases between. The length of the CDR3 is 18 residues. Study-wide findings and caveats: Researchers found most expanded thyroid clonotypes above 0.001 in blood as well.

The receptor comes from a woman between 45 and 65 years old with Graves' hyperthyroidism. V usage is TRBV5-1 and J usage is TRBJ1-3; tentatively, D is TRBD1 (6 bases). Input material: blood. The CDR3 here is CASSGQQGVHSSGNTIYF. CDR3 nucleotides: TGCGCCAGCAGCGGCCAACAGGGAGTCCACAGCTCTGGAAACACCATATATTTT.